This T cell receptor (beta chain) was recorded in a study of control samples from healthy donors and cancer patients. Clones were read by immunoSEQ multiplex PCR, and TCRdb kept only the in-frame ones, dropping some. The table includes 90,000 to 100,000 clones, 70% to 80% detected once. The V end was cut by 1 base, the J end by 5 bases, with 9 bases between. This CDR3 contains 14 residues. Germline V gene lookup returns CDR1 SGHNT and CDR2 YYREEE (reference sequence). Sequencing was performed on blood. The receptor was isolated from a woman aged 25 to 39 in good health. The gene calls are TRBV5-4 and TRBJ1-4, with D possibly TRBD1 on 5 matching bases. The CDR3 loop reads CASSLRGRNEKLFF. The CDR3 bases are TGTGCCAGCAGCTTGAGGGGCAGGAATGAAAAACTGTTTTTT.